The 8 T cell receptor beta chains in this list originate from one sample, sequenced in a study of blood T cell repertoires in COVID-19. Profiling relied on immunoSEQ multiplex PCR, and the TCRdb table lists in-frame clones only, not all of them. The table records 100,000 to 150,000 clones, roughly 90% of them present only once. The source material was peripheral blood. Source of these receptors: a man aged 45-60 years with acute or convalescent COVID-19.

The chain recombines TRBV19 with TRBJ2-1; 9 nucleotides line up with TRBD1. This CDR3 is 14 amino acids long. Germline-derived CDR1 and CDR2 are LNHDA and SQIVND (reference sequence). The V and J ends lost 4 bases and 4 bases, in that order; junction bases with no gene match: 2. The CDR3 DNA reads TGTGCCAGTAGTACCGGGACAGGGTACAATGAGCAGTTCTTC. Protein product: CASSTGTGYNEQFF. Filled out from reference TRBV19 and TRBJ2-1, the complete variable domain reads DGGITQSPKYLFRKEGQNVTLSCEQNLNHDAMYWYRQDPGQGLRLIYYSQIVNDFQKGDIAEGYSVSREKKESFPLTVTSAQKNPTAFYLCASSTGTGYNEQFFGPGTRLTVL.

The rearrangement links TRBV29-1 to TRBJ2-1, with D possibly TRBD1 on 6 matching bases. V was trimmed by 3 bases and J by 4 bases, leaving 13 bases between them. Germline values: CDR1 SQVTM, CDR2 ANQGSEA. This CDR3 contains 14 residues. CDR3 loop: CSVDRGTLYNEQFF. In nucleotides, the CDR3 is TGCAGCGTTGACAGGGGAACTCTTTACAATGAGCAGTTCTTC.

The chain employs TRBV3-1 (or the pseudogene TRBV3-2) and TRBJ2-5; weak D call: TRBD2 (7 bases). Germline-derived CDR1 and CDR2 are LGHDT and YNNKEL (reference sequence). Trimming took 4 bases from V and 3 from J, leaving 9 bases between them. This CDR3 has 13 amino acids. This chain's CDR3 is CASSRGGEETQYF. The CDR3 region has the DNA TGTGCCAGCAGCCGAGGGGGGGAAGAGACCCAGTACTTC.

As DNA, the CDR3 is TGTGCCAGCAGCTACCCCCCCGGGCGGGGCATGTCAGATACGCAGTATTTT. It yields the protein CASSYPPGRGMSDTQYF. The J gene is TRBJ2-3, the V gene TRBV7-2, with D maybe TRBD2 (6 bases). CDR1 is SGHTA and CDR2 is FQGNSA in the germline V gene. V was shortened by 4 bases and J by 4 bases, with 21 bases between the two germline ends. The CDR3 is 17 residues long.

The V gene is TRBV7-2, the J gene TRBJ1-5; D is unresolved. The CDR3 totals 15 residues. Germline values: CDR1 SGHTA, CDR2 FQGNSA. Trimming took 4 bases from V and 6 from J, leaving 16 bases between them. CDR3 amino acids: CASSSPLGGSQPQHF. The DNA for the CDR3 is TGTGCCAGCAGCTCCCCGCTGGGAGGAAGTCAGCCCCAGCATTTT. The complete variable domain, with remaining parts taken from reference TRBV7-2 and TRBJ1-5, reads GAGVSQSPSNKVTEKGKDVELRCDPISGHTALYWYRQSLGQGLEFLIYFQGNSAPDKSGLPSDRFSAERTGGSVSTLTIQRTQQEDSAVYLCASSSPLGGSQPQHFGDGTRLSIL.

This chain joins TRBV19 and TRBJ1-1; 7 bases are shared with TRBD1. V lost 7 bases and J lost 4; bases outside the gene matches: 9. The CDR3 sequence is 14 residues long. Germline V lookup: CDR1 LNHDA, CDR2 SQIVND (reference sequence). The CDR3 sequence is CASTIGQAVTEAFF. Written as DNA, the CDR3 is TGTGCCAGTACCATCGGACAGGCCGTCACTGAAGCTTTCTTT.

The rearrangement links TRBV21-1 to TRBJ2-1; the table gives TRBD1 as D, unverified against the DNA. TRBV21-1 counts as a pseudogene. CDR3 length equals 16 residues. The CDR3 DNA follows: TGTGCCAGCAGGTCCCAGAGCAGGGGAGCCTACAATGAGCAGTTCTTC. Protein: CASRSQSRGAYNEQFF.

The chain joins TRBV21-1 to TRBJ2-4; the table names TRBD2, a call not compared with the DNA. TRBV21-1 is recorded as a pseudogene. The CDR3 totals 19 residues. CDR3 nucleotides: TGTGCCAGCAGCAAAGTGGAGGGACTGCCGGCCTCGACCAAAAACATTCAGTACTTC. Translated: CASSKVEGLPASTKNIQYF.